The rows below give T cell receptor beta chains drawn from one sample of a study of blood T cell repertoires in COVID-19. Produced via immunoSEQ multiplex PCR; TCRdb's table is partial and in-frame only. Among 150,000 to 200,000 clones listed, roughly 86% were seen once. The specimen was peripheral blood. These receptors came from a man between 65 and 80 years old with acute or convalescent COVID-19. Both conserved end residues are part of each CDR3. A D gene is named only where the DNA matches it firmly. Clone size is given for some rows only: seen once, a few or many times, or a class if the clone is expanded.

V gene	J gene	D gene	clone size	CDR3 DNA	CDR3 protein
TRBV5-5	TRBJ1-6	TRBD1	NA	TGTGCCAGCAGCATCGTCGGACAGGGCCGGGGATCACCCCTCCACTTT	CASSIVGQGRGSPLHF
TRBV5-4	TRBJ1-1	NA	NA	TGTGCCAGCAGCCGACTCCCCACGAGCGGGGTTGAAGCTTTCTTT	CASSRLPTSGVEAFF
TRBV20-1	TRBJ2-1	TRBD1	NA	TGCAGTGGTAGTTTCATCGACAGGGGTCCGCATGAGCAGTTCTTC	CSGSFIDRGPHEQFF
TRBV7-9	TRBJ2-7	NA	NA	TGTGCCAGCAGCTTGGTGGCGGGGATCGGCGAGCAGTACTTC	CASSLVAGIGEQYF
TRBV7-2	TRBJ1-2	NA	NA	TGTGCCAGCAGCTTAACAGGGATAGGTAACTATGGCTACACCTTC	CASSLTGIGNYGYTF
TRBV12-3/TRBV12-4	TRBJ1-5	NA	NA	TGTGCCAGCAGTTTAAAGCGAAATCAGCCCCAGCATTTT	CASSLKRNQPQHF
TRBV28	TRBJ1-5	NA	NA	TGTGCCAGCAGCGTGATTCGACAGAGTTGGAGCAATCAGCCCCAGCATTTT	CASSVIRQSWSNQPQHF
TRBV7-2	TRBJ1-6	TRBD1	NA	TGTGCCAGCAGCTTAGCGTTTGATATTTATCAGGGGGCGGATTCACCCCTCCACTTT	CASSLAFDIYQGADSPLHF
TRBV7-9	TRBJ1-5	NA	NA	TGTGCCAGCAGCTTGGAACAGGGAACCCCCAATCAGCCCCAGCATTTT	CASSLEQGTPNQPQHF
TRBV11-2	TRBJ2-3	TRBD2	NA	TGTGCCAGCAGAAGGGGGCGAGCGGGGGGCAGAGATACGCAGTATTTT	CASRRGRAGGRDTQYF
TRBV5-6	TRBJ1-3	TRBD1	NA	TGTGCCAGCAGCTCCCCGGGACAGGGAAACACCATATATTTT	CASSSPGQGNTIYF
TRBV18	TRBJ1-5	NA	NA	TGTGCCAGCTCCCCCGCAGGGGTGGATAGCAATCAGCCCCAGCATTTT	CASSPAGVDSNQPQHF
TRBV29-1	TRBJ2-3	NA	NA	TGCAGCTCCGAGGGGGGGCCGGCGGGGACGCAGTATTTT	CSSEGGPAGTQYF
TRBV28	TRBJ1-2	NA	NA	TGTGCCAGCAGTTTGAGACAGATCAACGGCTGGGGCTACACCTTC	CASSLRQINGWGYTF
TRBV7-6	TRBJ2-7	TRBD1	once	TGTGCCAGCAGCTTAGAAGACAGGGGGCGCGAGCAGTACTTC	CASSLEDRGREQYF
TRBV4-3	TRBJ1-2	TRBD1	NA	TGCGCCAGCAGCCAAGGGGGACAGCGATACTATGGCTACACCTTC	CASSQGGQRYYGYTF
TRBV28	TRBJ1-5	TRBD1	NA	TGTGCCAGCAGTTCCTTGGACAGGGCCTTCAATCAGCCCCAGCATTTT	CASSSLDRAFNQPQHF
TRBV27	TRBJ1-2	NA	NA	TGTGCCAGCAAAGACTACACAGGGAACCATGGCTACACCTTC	CASKDYTGNHGYTF
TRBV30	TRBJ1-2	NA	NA	TGTGCCTGGAGTGTCGGGGGCTATGGCTACACCTTC	CAWSVGGYGYTF
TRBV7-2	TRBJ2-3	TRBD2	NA	TGTGCCAGCAGCCACTCCTTCGGGGGGATGACAGATACGCAGTATTTT	CASSHSFGGMTDTQYF
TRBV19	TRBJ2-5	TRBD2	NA	TGTGCCAGTAGTTCCGCGACGGGGGGGCAAGAGACCCAGTACTTC	CASSSATGGQETQYF
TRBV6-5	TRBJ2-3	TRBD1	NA	TGTGCCAGCAGCCCGGGACAGGGGAGCACAGATACGCAGTATTTT	CASSPGQGSTDTQYF
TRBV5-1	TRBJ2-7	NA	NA	TGCGCCAGCAGCTCCCGGCGGGCGACGGAGATCTACGAGCAGTACTTC	CASSSRRATEIYEQYF
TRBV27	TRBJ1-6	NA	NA	TGTGCCAGCAGTTTAACATTGAATTCACCCCTCCACTTT	CASSLTLNSPLHF
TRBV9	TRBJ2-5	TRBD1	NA	TGTGCCAGCAGCCCTCGGACAGGTCAAGAGACCCAGTACTTC	CASSPRTGQETQYF
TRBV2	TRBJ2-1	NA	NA	TGTGCCAGCAGTGATTCGGGAGCGCAGCAGTTCTTC	CASSDSGAQQFF
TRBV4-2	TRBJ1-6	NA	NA	TGTGCCAGCAGCGTGGCGGGAGGAGATAATTCACCCCTCCACTTT	CASSVAGGDNSPLHF
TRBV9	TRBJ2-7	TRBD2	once	TGTGCCAGCAGCCAAACTAGCGGGAGTTCCTACGAGCAGTACTTC	CASSQTSGSSYEQYF
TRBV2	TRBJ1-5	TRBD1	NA	TGTGCCAGCAGCACCCCAGGGGGCAGTGGGAGCAATCAGCCCCAGCATTTT	CASSTPGGSGSNQPQHF
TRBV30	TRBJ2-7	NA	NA	TGTGCCTGGAGTGTAGTGGCCGGGGTCCAGGCCCACGAGCAGTACTTC	CAWSVVAGVQAHEQYF
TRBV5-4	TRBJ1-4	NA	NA	TGTGCCAGCAGCTGGGGGGGGGTAACTAATGAAAAACTGTTTTTT	CASSWGGVTNEKLFF
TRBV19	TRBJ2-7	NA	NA	NA	CASSIFGPGGSREQYF
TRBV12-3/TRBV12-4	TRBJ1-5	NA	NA	TGTGCCAGCAGCCCTTTTAGTCAGCCCCAGCATTTT	CASSPFSQPQHF
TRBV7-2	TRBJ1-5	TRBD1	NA	TGTGCCAGCAGCTTAAACACAGGGGAAAATCAGCCCCAGCATTTT	CASSLNTGENQPQHF
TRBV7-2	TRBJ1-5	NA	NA	TGTGCCAGCAGCCCCAGCTCCACAGGCAATCAGCCCCAGCATTTT	CASSPSSTGNQPQHF
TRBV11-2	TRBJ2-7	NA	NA	TGTGCCAGCAGCTTAGATCGGGCAGGGATGCAGTACTTC	CASSLDRAGMQYF
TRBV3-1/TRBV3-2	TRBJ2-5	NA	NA	TGTGCCAGCCGAGGGGGGGCCGAGGGGACCCAGTACTTC	CASRGGAEGTQYF
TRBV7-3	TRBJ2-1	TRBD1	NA	TGTGCCAGCAGCCCGGGACAGGGTGCCAATGAGCAGTTCTTC	CASSPGQGANEQFF
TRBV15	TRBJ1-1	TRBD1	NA	TGTGCCAGCCAACAGGGGATCGGGCACACTGAAGCTTTCTTT	CASQQGIGHTEAFF
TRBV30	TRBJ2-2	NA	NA	TGTGCCTGGAGTGTACTAAGCGGTCCCGGGGAGCTGTTTTTT	CAWSVLSGPGELFF
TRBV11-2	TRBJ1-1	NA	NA	TGTGCCAGCAGCTTGAGGGGGTCGGTGAACACTGAAGCTTTCTTT	CASSLRGSVNTEAFF
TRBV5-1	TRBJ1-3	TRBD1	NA	TGCGCCAGCAGCTTGGAGGGTACAGGGGACACCATATATTTT	CASSLEGTGDTIYF
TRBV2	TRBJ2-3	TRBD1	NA	TGTGCCAGCGGGACAGGGAGGGCAGATACGCAGTATTTT	CASGTGRADTQYF
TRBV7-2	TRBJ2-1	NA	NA	TGTGCCAGCAGCTTCAATCGGGGTGCAATATCCTACAATGAGCAGTTCTTC	CASSFNRGAISYNEQFF
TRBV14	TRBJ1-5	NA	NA	TGTGCCAGCAGCCAAGTTCAGGGTACGCCCCAGCATTTT	CASSQVQGTPQHF
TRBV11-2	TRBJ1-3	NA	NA	TGTGCCAGCAGCTTAGGACACTCTGGAAACACCATATATTTT	CASSLGHSGNTIYF
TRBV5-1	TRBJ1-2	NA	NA	TGCGCCAGCAGCACCGACAAATATGGCTACACCTTC	CASSTDKYGYTF
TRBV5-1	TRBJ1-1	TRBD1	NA	TGCGCCAGCAACCCCAGGGGGCCGAACACTGAAGCTTTCTTT	CASNPRGPNTEAFF
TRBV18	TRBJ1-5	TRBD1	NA	TGTGCCAGCTCATTGGGACAGTTGAGCAATCAGCCCCAGCATTTT	CASSLGQLSNQPQHF
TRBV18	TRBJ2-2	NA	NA	TGTGCCAGCTCACTGGGACCGGGACACGGAGTGAACACCGGGGAGCTGTTTTTT	CASSLGPGHGVNTGELFF
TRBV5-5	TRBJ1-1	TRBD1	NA	TGTGCCAGCAGCTTGGGACTGCAGGGGGCAGCTGAAGCTTTCTTT	CASSLGLQGAAEAFF
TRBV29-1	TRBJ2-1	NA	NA	TGCAGCGTTGAAGGGAGGCTATACAATGAGCAGTTCTTC	CSVEGRLYNEQFF
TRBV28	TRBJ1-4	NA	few	TGTGCCAGCAGTTGGGCGCAGTCTTTAATGAAAAGGCTGTTTTTT	CASSWAQSLMKRLFF